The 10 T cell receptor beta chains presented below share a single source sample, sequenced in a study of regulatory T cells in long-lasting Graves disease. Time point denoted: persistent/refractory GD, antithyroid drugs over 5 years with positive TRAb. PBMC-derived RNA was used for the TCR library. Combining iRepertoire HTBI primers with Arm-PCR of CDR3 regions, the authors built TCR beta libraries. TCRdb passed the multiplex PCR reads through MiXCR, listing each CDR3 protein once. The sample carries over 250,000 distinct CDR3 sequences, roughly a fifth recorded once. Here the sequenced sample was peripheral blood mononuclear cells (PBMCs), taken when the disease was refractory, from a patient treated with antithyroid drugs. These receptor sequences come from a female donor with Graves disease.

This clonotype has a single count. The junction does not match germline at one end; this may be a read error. The CDR3 reads CATGDRTRSNQPQHF. In DNA, the CDR3 is TGTGCCACCGGTGACCGAACACGTAGCAATCAGCCCCAGCATTTT. V gene TRBV24-1 combines with J gene TRBJ1-5; D remains ambiguous. Germline values: CDR1 KGHDR, CDR2 SFDVKD. The CDR3 sequence is 15 residues long.

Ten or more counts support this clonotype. CDR3 protein: CASSYTAGGPYEQYF. The CDR3 DNA follows: TGTGCCAGCAGTTACACGGCGGGAGGGCCTTACGAGCAGTACTTC. The chain joins TRBV6-5 to TRBJ2-7; TRBD2 matches 9 bases. The CDR3 contains 15 residues. Germline CDR1 is MNHEY and CDR2 is SVGAGI. V dropped 2 bases and J dropped 4; count of bases not matched to a gene: 6.

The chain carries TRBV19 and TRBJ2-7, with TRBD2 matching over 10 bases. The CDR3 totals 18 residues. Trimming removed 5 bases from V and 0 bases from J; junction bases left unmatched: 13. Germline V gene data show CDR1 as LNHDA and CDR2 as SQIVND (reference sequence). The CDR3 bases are TGTGCCAGTAGTTGGGCCGGGACTAGCGCTTTGAGCTCCTACGAGCAGTACTTC. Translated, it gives CASSWAGTSALSSYEQYF.

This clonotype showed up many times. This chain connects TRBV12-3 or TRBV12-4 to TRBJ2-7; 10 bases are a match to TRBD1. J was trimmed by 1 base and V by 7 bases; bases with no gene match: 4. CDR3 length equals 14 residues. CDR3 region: CASTRTGGSYEQYF. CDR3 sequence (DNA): TGTGCCAGCACCCGGACAGGGGGGTCCTACGAGCAGTACTTC.

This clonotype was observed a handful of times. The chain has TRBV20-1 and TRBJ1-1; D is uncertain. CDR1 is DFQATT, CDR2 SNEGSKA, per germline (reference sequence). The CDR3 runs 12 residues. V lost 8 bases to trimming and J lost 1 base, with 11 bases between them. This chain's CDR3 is CSTADGNTEAFF. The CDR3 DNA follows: TGCAGTACAGCCGACGGGAACACTGAAGCTTTCTTT.

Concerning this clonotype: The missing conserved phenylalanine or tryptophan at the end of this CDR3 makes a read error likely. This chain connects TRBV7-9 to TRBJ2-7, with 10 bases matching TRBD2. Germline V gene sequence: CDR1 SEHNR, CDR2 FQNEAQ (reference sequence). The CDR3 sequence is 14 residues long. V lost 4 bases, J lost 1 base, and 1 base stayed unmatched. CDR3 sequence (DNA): TGTGCCAGCAGCTCTAGCGGGAGTTCCTACGAGCAGTACCTC. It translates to CASSSSGSSYEQYL.

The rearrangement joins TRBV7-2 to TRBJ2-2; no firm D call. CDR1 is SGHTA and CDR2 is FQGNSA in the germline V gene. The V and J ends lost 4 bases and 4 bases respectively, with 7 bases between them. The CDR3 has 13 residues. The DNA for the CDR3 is TGTGCCAGCAGCTATTATACCACCGGGGAGCTGTTTTTT. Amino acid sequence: CASSYYTTGELFF.

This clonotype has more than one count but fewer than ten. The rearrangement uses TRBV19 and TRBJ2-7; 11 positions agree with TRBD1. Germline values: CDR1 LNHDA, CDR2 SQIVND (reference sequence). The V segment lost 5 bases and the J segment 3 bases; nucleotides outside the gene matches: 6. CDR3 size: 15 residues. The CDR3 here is CASSPRGQGGYEQYF. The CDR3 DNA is TGTGCCAGTAGTCCCCGGGGACAGGGGGGCTACGAGCAGTACTTC.

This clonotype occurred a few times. The CDR3 here is CASSLTGTNQPQHF. The DNA of the CDR3 is TGTGCCAGCAGCCTGACAGGGACCAATCAGCCCCAGCATTTT. The J gene is TRBJ1-5, the V gene TRBV7-2, with 7 bases fitting TRBD1. Germline CDR1 SGHTA, CDR2 FQGNSA. The CDR3 consists of 14 residues. The V gene end was trimmed by 5 bases and the J gene end by 3 bases; junction bases not matched to a gene: 4. The full variable domain, rest sourced from reference TRBV7-2 and TRBJ1-5, is GAGVSQSPSNKVTEKGKDVELRCDPISGHTALYWYRQSLGQGLEFLIYFQGNSAPDKSGLPSDRFSAERTGGSVSTLTIQRTQQEDSAVYLCASSLTGTNQPQHFGDGTRLSIL.

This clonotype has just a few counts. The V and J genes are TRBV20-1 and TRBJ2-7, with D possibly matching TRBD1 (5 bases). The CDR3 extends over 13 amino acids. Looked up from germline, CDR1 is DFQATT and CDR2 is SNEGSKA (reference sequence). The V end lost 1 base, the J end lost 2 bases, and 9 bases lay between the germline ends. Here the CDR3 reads CSARGSRAYEQYF. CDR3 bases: TGCAGTGCTAGAGGGTCCAGGGCCTACGAGCAGTACTTC.